This paragraph covers one T cell receptor beta chain sequence. This sample is drawn from a study of blood T cell repertoires in COVID-19. The protocol was immunoSEQ multiplex PCR, while the TCRdb copy is restricted to in-frame clones and leaves out a portion. The sample consists of 150,000 to 200,000 clones, about 88% of them appearing once. The sequencing sample was made of peripheral blood. This TCR came from a woman over 75 with acute or convalescent COVID-19.

In DNA, the CDR3 is TGTGCCAGCAGCTTGAAGGGGCTGGGCGACACAGATACGCAGTATTTT. It codes for CASSLKGLGDTDTQYF. The chain has TRBV5-4 and TRBJ2-3; tentatively, D is TRBD1 (5 bases). V dropped 1 base and J dropped 2 bases, with 14 bases sitting between them. Germline V lookup: CDR1 SGHNT, CDR2 YYREEE (reference sequence). CDR3 length: 16 amino acids. Using reference TRBV5-4 and TRBJ2-3 for the parts outside the CDR3, the full variable domain is ETGVTQSPTHLIKTRGQQVTLRCSSQSGHNTVSWYQQALGQGPQFIFQYYREEENGRGNFPPRFSGLQFPNYSSELNVNALELDDSALYLCASSLKGLGDTDTQYFGPGTRLTVL.